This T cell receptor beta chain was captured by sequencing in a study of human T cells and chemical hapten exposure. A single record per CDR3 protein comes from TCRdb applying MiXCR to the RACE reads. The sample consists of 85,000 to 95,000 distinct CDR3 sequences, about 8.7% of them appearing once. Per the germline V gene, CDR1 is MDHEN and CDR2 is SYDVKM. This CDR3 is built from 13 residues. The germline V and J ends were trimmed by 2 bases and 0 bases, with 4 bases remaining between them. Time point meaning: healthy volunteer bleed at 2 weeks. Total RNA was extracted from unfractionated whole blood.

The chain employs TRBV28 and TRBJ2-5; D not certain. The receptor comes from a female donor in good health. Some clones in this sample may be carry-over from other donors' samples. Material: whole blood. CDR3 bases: TGTGCCAGCAGTTTACGGGACCAAGAGACCCAGTACTTC. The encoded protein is CASSLRDQETQYF.